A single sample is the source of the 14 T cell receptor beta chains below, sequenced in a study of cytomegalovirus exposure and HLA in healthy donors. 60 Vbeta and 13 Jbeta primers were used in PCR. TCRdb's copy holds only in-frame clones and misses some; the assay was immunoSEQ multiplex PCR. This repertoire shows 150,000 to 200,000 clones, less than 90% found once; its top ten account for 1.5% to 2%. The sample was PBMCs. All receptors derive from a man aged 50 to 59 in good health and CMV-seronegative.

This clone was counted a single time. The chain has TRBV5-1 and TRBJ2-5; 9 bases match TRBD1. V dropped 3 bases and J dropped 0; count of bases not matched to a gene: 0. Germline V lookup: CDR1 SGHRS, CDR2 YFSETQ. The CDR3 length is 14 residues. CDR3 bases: TGCGCCAGCAGCTACAGGGGGCACCAAGAGACCCAGTACTTC. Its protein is CASSYRGHQETQYF.

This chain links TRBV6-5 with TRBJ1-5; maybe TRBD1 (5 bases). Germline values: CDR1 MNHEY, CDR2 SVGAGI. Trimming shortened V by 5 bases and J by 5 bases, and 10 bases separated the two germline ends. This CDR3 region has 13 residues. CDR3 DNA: TGTGCCAGCAGTCGGAGGGACGATCAGCCCCAGCATTTT. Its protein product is CASSRRDDQPQHF.

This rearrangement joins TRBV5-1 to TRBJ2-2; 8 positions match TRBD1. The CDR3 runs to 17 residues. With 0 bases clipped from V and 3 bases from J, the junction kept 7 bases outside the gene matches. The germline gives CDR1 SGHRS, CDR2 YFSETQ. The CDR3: CASSLVPQGADTGELFF. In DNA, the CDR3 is TGCGCCAGCAGCTTGGTTCCTCAGGGGGCTGACACCGGGGAGCTGTTTTTT.

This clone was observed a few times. The CDR3 bases are TGTGCCAGCAGCTTGGAAAGGGGCTACGAGCAGTACTTC. The encoded protein is CASSLERGYEQYF. The chain joins TRBV5-8 to TRBJ2-7; the D gene is possibly TRBD1 (5 bases). Germline CDR1 SGHTS, CDR2 YDEGEE. Between the trimmed V and J ends, which lost 0 bases and 3 bases, there was a span of 7 bases. The CDR3 runs to 13 residues.

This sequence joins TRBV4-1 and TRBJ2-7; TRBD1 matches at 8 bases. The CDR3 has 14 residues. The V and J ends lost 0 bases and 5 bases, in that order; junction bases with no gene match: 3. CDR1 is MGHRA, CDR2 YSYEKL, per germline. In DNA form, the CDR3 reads TGCGCCAGCAGCCAAGATGACAGGGGTGACGAGCAGTACTTC. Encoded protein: CASSQDDRGDEQYF.

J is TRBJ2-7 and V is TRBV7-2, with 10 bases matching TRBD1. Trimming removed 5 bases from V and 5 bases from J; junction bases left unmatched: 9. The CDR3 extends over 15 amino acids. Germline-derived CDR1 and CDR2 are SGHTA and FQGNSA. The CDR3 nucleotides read TGTGCCAGCAGCCCGACCGGGACAGGGGCAGACGAGCAGTACTTC. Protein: CASSPTGTGADEQYF.

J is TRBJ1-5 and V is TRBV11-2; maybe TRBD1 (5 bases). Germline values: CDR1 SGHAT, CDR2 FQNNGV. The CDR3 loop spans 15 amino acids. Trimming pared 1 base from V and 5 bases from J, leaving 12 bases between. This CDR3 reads CASSLASGLHQPQHF. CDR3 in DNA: TGTGCCAGCAGCTTAGCCTCGGGACTACATCAGCCCCAGCATTTT.

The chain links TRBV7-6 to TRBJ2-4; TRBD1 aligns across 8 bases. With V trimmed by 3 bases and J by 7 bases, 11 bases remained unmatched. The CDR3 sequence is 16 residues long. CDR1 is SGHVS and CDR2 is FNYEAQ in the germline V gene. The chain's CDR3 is CASSLGGQGGVNIQYF. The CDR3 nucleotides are TGTGCCAGCAGCTTGGGAGGACAGGGAGGAGTGAACATTCAGTACTTC. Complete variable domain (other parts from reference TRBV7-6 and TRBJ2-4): GAGVSQSPRYKVTKRGQDVALRCDPISGHVSLYWYRQALGQGPEFLTYFNYEAQQDKSGLPNDRFSAERPEGSISTLTIQRTEQRDSAMYRCASSLGGQGGVNIQYFGAGTRLSVL.

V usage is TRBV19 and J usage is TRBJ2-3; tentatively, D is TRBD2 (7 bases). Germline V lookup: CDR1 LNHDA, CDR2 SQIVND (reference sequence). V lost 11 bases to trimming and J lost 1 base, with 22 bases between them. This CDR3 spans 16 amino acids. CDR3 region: CAASPLGGRRTDTQYF. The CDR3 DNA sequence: TGTGCCGCATCCCCTTTGGGGGGGCGCCGCACAGATACGCAGTATTTT. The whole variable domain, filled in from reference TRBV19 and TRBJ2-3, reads DGGITQSPKYLFRKEGQNVTLSCEQNLNHDAMYWYRQDPGQGLRLIYYSQIVNDFQKGDIAEGYSVSREKKESFPLTVTSAQKNPTAFYLCAASPLGGRRTDTQYFGPGTRLTVL.

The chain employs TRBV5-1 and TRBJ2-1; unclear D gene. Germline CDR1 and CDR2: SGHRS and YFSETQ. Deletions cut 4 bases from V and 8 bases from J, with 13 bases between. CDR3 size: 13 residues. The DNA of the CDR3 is TGCGCCAGCAGCCTCGACACGGTCCATGAGCAGTTCTTC. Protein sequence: CASSLDTVHEQFF.

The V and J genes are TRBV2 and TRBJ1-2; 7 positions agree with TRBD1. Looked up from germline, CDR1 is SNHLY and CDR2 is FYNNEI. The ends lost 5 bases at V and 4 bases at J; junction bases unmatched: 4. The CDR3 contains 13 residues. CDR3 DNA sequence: TGTGCCAGCAGTATTACAGGGGTCTATGGCTACACCTTC. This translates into CASSITGVYGYTF.

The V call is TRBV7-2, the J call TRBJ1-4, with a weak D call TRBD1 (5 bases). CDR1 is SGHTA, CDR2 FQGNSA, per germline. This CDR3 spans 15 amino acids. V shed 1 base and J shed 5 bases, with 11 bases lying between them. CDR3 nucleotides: TGTGCCAGCAGCTTAGGTGGACGGGGGAATGAAAAACTGTTTTTT. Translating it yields CASSLGGRGNEKLFF.

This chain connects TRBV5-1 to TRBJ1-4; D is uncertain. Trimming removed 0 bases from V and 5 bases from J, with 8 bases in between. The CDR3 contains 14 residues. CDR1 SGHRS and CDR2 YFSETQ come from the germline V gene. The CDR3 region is CASSLGAENEKLFF. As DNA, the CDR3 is TGCGCCAGCAGCTTGGGGGCCGAGAATGAAAAACTGTTTTTT.

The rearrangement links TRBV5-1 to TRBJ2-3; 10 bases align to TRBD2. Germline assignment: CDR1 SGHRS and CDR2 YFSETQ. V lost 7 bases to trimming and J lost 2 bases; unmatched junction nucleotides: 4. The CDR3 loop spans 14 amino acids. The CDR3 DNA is TGCGCCAGCGATAGCGGGAGGTTCACAGATACGCAGTATTTT. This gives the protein CASDSGRFTDTQYF.